These 4 T cell receptor beta chains originate from one sample sequenced in a study of blood T cell repertoires in COVID-19. The table came from immunoSEQ multiplex PCR; TCRdb's copy has only in-frame clones and leaves some out. The repertoire holds tens of thousands of clones, with around 90% as singletons. Input material: peripheral blood. These receptor sequences come from a woman aged 40-49 years with acute or convalescent COVID-19.

This clone was observed a handful of times. This rearrangement joins TRBV19 to TRBJ2-1; D possibly corresponds to TRBD2 (6 bases). The ends were cut back, 2 bases at V and 0 bases at J, with 20 bases in the middle. This CDR3 is 19 amino acids long. Germline-derived CDR1 and CDR2 are LNHDA and SQIVND (reference sequence). The CDR3 sequence is CASSIRGDSGVSSYNEQFF. In DNA form, the CDR3 reads TGTGCCAGTAGTATAAGAGGAGACTCGGGAGTGAGCTCCTACAATGAGCAGTTCTTC.

This chain joins TRBV27 and TRBJ2-7, with 7 bases lining up with TRBD1. CDR1 is MNHEY and CDR2 is SMNVEV in the germline V gene (reference sequence). V trimming: 3 bases; J trimming: 5 bases; junction bases outside the gene matches: 4. The CDR3 totals 13 residues. CDR3 in amino acids: CASSLTGYHEQYF. The CDR3 bases are TGTGCCAGCAGTTTGACAGGGTACCACGAGCAGTACTTC.

This clone was picked up one time. The rearrangement links TRBV30 to TRBJ2-1; 12 bases match TRBD2. Per the germline V gene, CDR1 is GTSNPN and CDR2 is SVGIG (reference sequence). The CDR3 length is 14 residues. Trimming removed 0 bases from V and 9 bases from J; junction bases left unmatched: 3. CDR3 nucleotides: TGTGCCTGGAGTGTATCTAGCGGGGGGGGTGAGCAGTTCTTC. Translated: CAWSVSSGGGEQFF.

The rearrangement links TRBV28 to TRBJ1-5; 8 nucleotides align to TRBD1. V lost 2 bases to trimming and J lost 9 bases; unmatched junction nucleotides: 9. The CDR3 is 15 amino acids. Germline CDR1 and CDR2: MDHEN and SYDVKM. The CDR3 nucleotides read TGTGCCAGCAGTTTAGGACAGGGAAGGGGTGTGCCCCAGCATTTT. Translation: CASSLGQGRGVPQHF.